These 8 T cell receptor beta chains share one sample of origin, sequenced in a study of molecular identifiers for immune sequencing clone quantification. TCRdb itself ran the PCR reads through MiXCR, one entry per CDR3 protein. The repertoire consists of under 600,000 distinct CDR3 sequences, with about 25% occurring once and the leading ten covering around 0.79%. Specimen: naive CD8+ T cells from blood, with Jurkat cell RNA spiked in. Subset here: FACS-sorted CD8+CD4-CCR7+CD45RA+ naive T cells. The receptors here all came from a human donor in good health. Some libraries in this study had Jurkat cell RNA spiked in.

The chain recombines TRBV27 with TRBJ2-5; the D is unclear. This CDR3 has 16 amino acids. Trimming left V 3 bases short and J 4 bases short, with 18 bases between. From germline, CDR1 is MNHEY and CDR2 SMNVEV (reference sequence). The chain's CDR3 is CASSFSFFAVGETQYF. CDR3 nucleotides: TGTGCCAGCAGTTTTTCGTTTTTTGCGGTAGGAGAGACCCAGTACTTC.

Only a few counts were recorded for this clonotype. The chain links TRBV25-1 to TRBJ2-3; D is unresolved. V shed 2 bases and J shed 5 bases, with 14 bases lying between them. The CDR3 has 15 residues. Germline CDR1 is MGHDK and CDR2 is SYGVNS. This chain's CDR3 is CASSETSLLGDTQYF. The CDR3 DNA sequence: TGTGCCAGCAGTGAAACGTCCCTCCTTGGAGATACGCAGTATTTT.

This clonotype was found once. J is TRBJ2-1 and V is TRBV3-1; D gene unclear. Per germline, CDR1 LGHDT and CDR2 YNNKEL (reference sequence). The V gene lost 3 bases and the J gene lost 2 bases, with 14 bases spanning the gap. This CDR3 region has 16 residues. CDR3 nucleotides: TGTGCCAGCAGCCAGGTTTCGGAGAGACCCTACAATGAGCAGTTCTTC. This translates into CASSQVSERPYNEQFF.

The rearrangement joins TRBV9 to TRBJ1-2; 8 bases are shared with TRBD1. The length of the CDR3 is 15 residues. Germline CDR1 and CDR2: SGDLS and YYNGEE. The J segment lost 1 base and the V segment lost 2 bases, leaving 4 bases of the junction unmatched. CDR3 in DNA: TGTGCCAGCAGCGTGGGGACAGGCTTTAACTATGGCTACACCTTC. Translated, it gives CASSVGTGFNYGYTF.

This clonotype was seen many times. This chain connects TRBV12-3 or TRBV12-4 to TRBJ2-3, with D unclear. V was shortened by 7 bases and J by 2 bases, with 16 bases between the two germline ends. The CDR3 totals 15 residues. The CDR3 DNA reads as TGTGCCAGCACCGAAGGATCAGACCCCACAGATACGCAGTATTTT. This encodes CASTEGSDPTDTQYF.

This clonotype was detected only a few times. The genes are TRBV30 and TRBJ1-1; possibly TRBD1 for D (6 bases). V shed 3 bases and J shed 7 bases, with 15 bases lying between them. Germline V gene data show CDR1 as GTSNPN and CDR2 as SVGIG (reference sequence). The CDR3 runs 13 residues. CDR3 DNA: TGTGCCTGGAGAAGGGACACGGGGTTTGAAGCTTTCTTT. Protein: CAWRRDTGFEAFF.

A few counts support this clonotype. The chain uses TRBV9 and TRBJ2-7, with a tentative D call TRBD2 (5 bases). Germline lookup yields CDR1 SGDLS and CDR2 YYNGEE. The CDR3 covers 16 residues. V was trimmed by 3 bases and J by 5 bases, leaving 21 bases between them. The CDR3 DNA is TGTGCCAGCAGCGAGAACACCGGGGTTCCCCCGGACGAGCAGTACTTC. Residues: CASSENTGVPPDEQYF.

This clonotype has a handful of counts. The V call is TRBV7-8, the J call TRBJ1-5, with D tentatively TRBD1 (6 bases). Germline CDR1 is SGHVS and CDR2 is FQNEAQ. V was trimmed by 3 bases and J by 5 bases, leaving 14 bases between them. The CDR3 is made up of 15 amino acids. The CDR3 DNA sequence: TGTGCCAGCAGCTTTGGGGCGGGGGGCGATCAGCCCCAGCATTTT. The encoded protein is CASSFGAGGDQPQHF.